This T cell receptor (beta chain) was sequenced during a study of control samples from healthy donors and cancer patients (dated by TCRdb to about 2020). Library preparation used the immunoSEQ multiplex PCR assay. TCRdb obtained this table from immuneACCESS and retained in-frame rearrangements with V and J assigned. These tables miss some clones; where compared with another copy, unresolved V genes account for less than half of the shortfall, and the remainder is unexplained. This sample lists about 150,000 clones; more than 90% were detected once. 2% to 2.5% of the sample is in the top ten clones. From the cysteine through the phenylalanine, the CDR3 covers 17 amino acids. Just the 51-base CDR3 DNA is kept, in frame starting at base 1. CDR1 and CDR2 are read off the germline V gene as SGHDN and FVKESK. Between the V and J ends, shortened by 4 bases and 0 bases respectively, the junction contains 16 bases.

To note about this clone: Its recognized antigen is unknown. No per-base quality is available; no much larger clone lies one base away.

Material for sequencing was blood. The TCR originated in a woman aged 40 to 55 in good health. The rearrangement joined TRBV14 to TRBJ2-1; the D gene is perhaps TRBD1 or TRBD2, each of them matching over 5 bases. The CDR3 region has the sequence CASSPWIGAYSYNEQFF. The nucleotide sequence is TGTGCCAGCAGCCCTTGGATCGGGGCTTACTCCTACAATGAGCAGTTCTTC. Beyond the CDR3, the reference TRBV14 and TRBJ2-1 genes provide the residues; the full variable domain reads: EAGVTQFPSHSVIEKGQTVTLRCDPISGHDNLYWYRRVMGKEIKFLLHFVKESKQDESGMPNNRFLAERTGGTYSTLKVQPAELEDSGVYFCASSPWIGAYSYNEQFFGPGTRLTVL.